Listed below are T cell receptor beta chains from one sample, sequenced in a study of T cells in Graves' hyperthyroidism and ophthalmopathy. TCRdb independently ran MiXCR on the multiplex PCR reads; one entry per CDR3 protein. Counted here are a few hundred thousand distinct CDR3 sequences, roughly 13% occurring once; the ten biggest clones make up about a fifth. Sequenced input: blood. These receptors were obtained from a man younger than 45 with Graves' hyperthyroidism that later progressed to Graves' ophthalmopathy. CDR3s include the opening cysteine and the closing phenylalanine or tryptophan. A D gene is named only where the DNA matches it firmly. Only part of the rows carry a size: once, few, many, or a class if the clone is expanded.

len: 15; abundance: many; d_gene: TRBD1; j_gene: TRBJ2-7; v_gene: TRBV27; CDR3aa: CASSTRGRGTYEQYF; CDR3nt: TGTGCCAGCAGTACCCGTGGCAGGGGGACCTACGAGCAGTACTTC
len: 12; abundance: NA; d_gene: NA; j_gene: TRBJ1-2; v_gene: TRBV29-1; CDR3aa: CSSRTENYGYTF; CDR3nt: TGCAGCTCCCGGACAGAGAACTATGGCTACACCTTC
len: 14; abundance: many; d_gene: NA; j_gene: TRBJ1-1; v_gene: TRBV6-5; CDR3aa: CASSYSNRNTEAFF; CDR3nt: TGTGCCAGCAGTTACTCGAACCGGAACACTGAAGCTTTCTTT
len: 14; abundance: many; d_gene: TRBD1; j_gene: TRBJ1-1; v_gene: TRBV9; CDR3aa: CASSVGGQGTEAFF; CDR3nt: TGTGCCAGCAGCGTAGGGGGACAGGGGACTGAAGCTTTCTTT
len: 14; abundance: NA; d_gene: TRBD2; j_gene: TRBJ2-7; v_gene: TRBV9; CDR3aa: CASSHSGGRYEQYF; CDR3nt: TGTGCCAGCAGCCATAGCGGGGGACGCTACGAGCAGTACTTC
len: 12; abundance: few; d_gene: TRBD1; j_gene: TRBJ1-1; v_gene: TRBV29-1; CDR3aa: CSVDAGGTEAFF; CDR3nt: TGCAGCGTTGATGCAGGGGGCACTGAAGCTTTCTTT
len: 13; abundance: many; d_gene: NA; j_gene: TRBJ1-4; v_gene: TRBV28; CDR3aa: CASVGSLNEKLFF; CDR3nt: TGTGCCAGTGTTGGGAGCCTTAATGAAAAACTGTTTTTT
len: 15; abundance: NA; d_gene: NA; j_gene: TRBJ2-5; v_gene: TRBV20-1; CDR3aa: CSARGTAGHEETQYF; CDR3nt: TGCAGTGCTAGGGGGACTGCAGGGCATGAAGAGACCCAGTACTTC
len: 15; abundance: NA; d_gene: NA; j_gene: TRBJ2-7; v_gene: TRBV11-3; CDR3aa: CASSSLATSSYEQYF; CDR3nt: TGTGCCAGCAGCTCTTTAGCGACCTCTTCCTACGAGCAGTACTTC
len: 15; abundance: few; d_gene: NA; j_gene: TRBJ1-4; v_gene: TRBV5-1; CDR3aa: CASSRRSDPNEKLFF; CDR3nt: TGCGCCAGCAGCCGCCGGTCTGACCCTAATGAAAAACTGTTTTTT
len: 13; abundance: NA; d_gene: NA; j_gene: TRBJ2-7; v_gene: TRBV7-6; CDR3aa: CAQPGESSYEQYF; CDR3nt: TGTGCCCAACCCGGGGAAAGCTCCTACGAGCAGTACTTC
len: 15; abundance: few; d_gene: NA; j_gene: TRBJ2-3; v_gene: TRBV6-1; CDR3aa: CASFFYRESTDTQYF; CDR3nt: TGTGCCAGTTTTTTTTACAGGGAGAGCACAGATACGCAGTATTTT
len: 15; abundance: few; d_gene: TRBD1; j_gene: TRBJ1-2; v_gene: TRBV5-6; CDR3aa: CASSLFGQGNYGYTF; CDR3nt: TGTGCCAGCAGCTTGTTTGGACAGGGTAACTATGGCTACACCTTC
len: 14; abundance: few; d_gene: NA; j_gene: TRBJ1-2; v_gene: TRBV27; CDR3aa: CASSLFVGNYGYTF; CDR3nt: TGTGCCAGCAGTTTATTTGTGGGCAACTATGGCTACACCTTC
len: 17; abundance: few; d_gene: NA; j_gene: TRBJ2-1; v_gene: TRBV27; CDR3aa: CASSLSEATPYRNEQFF; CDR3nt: TGTGCCAGCAGTTTATCGGAAGCGACCCCTTATAGGAATGAGCAGTTCTTC
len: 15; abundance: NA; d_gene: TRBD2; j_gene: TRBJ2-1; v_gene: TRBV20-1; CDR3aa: CSARDWGGSYNEQFF; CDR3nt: TGCAGTGCTAGAGACTGGGGAGGGTCCTACAATGAGCAGTTCTTC
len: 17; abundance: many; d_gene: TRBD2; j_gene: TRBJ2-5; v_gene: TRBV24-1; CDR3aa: CATSDPRPSGGKETQYF; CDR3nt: TGTGCCACCAGTGATCCTCGGCCTAGCGGGGGGAAGGAGACCCAGTACTTC
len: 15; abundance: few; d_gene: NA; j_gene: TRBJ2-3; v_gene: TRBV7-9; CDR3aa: CASSSKRSGADTQYF; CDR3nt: TGTGCCAGCAGCTCGAAGCGGTCGGGAGCAGATACGCAGTATTTT
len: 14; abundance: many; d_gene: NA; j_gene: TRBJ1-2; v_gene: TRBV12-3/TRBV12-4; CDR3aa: CASSLGTDSYGYTF; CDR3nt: TGTGCCAGCAGTTTAGGGACAGACTCCTATGGCTACACCTTC
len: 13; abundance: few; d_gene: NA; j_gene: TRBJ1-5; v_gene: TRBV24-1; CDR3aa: CATSGQENQPQHF; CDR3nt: TGTGCCACCAGTGGACAGGAGAATCAGCCCCAGCATTTT
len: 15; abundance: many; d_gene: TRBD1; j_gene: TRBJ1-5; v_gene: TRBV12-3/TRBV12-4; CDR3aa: CASRLDRLSNQPQHF; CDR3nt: TGTGCCAGCAGACTGGACAGGCTTAGCAATCAGCCCCAGCATTTT
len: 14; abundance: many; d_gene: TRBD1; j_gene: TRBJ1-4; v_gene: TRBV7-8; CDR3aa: CASSGRTGREKLFF; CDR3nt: TGTGCCAGCAGTGGACGGACAGGGAGAGAAAAACTGTTTTTT
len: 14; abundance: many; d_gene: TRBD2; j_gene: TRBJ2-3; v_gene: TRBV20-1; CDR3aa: CSARGGVAPDTQYF; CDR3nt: TGCAGTGCTAGGGGGGGGGTCGCCCCAGATACGCAGTATTTT
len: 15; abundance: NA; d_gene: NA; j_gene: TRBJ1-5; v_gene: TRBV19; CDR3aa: CASSIGLGGNQPQHF; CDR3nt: TGTGCCAGTAGTATAGGGTTGGGGGGCAATCAGCCCCAGCATTTT
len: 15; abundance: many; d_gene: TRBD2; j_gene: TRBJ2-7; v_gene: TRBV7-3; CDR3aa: CASSSTSGGAHEQYF; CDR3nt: TGTGCCAGCAGCTCCACTAGCGGGGGGGCCCACGAGCAGTACTTC
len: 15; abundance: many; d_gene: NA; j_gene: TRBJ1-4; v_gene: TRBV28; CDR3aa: CASSLMGARDEKLFF; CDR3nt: TGTGCCAGCAGTTTAATGGGGGCGCGCGATGAAAAACTGTTTTTT
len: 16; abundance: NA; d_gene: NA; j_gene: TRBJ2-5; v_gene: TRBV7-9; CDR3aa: CASSLAQGVGKETQYF; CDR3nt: TGTGCCAGCAGCTTAGCTCAGGGAGTTGGAAAAGAGACCCAGTACTTC
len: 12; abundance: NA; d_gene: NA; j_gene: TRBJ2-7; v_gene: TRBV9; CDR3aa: CASSSHMDEQYF; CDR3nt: TGTGCCAGCAGCTCCCACATGGACGAGCAGTACTTC
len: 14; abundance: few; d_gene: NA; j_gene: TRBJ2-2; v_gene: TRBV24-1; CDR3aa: CATSDLPNTGELFF; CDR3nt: TGTGCCACCAGTGATTTGCCGAACACCGGGGAGCTGTTTTTT
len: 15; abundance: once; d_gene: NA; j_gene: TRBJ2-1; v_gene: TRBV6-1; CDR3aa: CATQNPGSSYNEQFF; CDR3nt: TGTGCCACCCAGAACCCTGGAAGCTCCTACAATGAGCAGTTCTTC
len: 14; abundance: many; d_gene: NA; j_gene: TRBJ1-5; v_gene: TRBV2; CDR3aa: CASSSRGSYQPQHF; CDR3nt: TGTGCCAGCAGTTCCCGGGGCTCCTATCAGCCCCAGCATTTT
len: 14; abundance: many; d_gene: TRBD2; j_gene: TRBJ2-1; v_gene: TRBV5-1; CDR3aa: CASSFGEGHNEQFF; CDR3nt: TGCGCCAGCAGCTTCGGGGAGGGCCACAATGAGCAGTTCTTC
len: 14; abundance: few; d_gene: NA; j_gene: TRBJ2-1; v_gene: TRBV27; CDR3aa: CASSSTSIIHEQFF; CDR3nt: TGTGCCAGCAGTTCGACTAGTATCATCCATGAGCAGTTCTTC
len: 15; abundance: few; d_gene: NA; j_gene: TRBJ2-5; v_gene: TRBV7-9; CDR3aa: CASSLARSGLETQYF; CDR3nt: TGTGCCAGCAGCTTAGCTAGAAGTGGCTTAGAGACCCAGTACTTC
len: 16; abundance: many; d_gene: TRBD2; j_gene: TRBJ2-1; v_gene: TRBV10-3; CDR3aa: CAISASTSRGSYEQFF; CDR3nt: TGTGCCATCAGTGCGTCGACTAGCCGGGGGAGTTATGAGCAGTTCTTC
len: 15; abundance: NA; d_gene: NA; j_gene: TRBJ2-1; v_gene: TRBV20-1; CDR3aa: CSAHPGKGDYNEQFF; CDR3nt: TGCAGTGCCCACCCAGGGAAGGGGGACTACAATGAGCAGTTCTTC
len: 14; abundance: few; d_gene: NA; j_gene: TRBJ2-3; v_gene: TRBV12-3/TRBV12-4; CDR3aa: CASSLDGAGTTQYF; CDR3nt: TGTGCCAGCAGTTTAGATGGGGCCGGGACTACGCAGTATTTT
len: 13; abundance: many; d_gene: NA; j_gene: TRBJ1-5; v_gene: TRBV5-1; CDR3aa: CASSLAGDQPQHF; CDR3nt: TGCGCCAGCAGCTTGGCGGGGGATCAGCCCCAGCATTTT
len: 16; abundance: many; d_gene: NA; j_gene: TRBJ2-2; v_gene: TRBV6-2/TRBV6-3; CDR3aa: CASSSSRNGYTGELFF; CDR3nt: TGTGCCAGCAGTTCTTCAAGAAACGGGTACACCGGGGAGCTGTTTTTT
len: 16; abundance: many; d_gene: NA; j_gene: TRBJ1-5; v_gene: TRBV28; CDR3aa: CASSLRGHRSNQPQHF; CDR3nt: TGTGCCAGCAGTTTGCGTGGGCACAGGAGCAATCAGCCCCAGCATTTT
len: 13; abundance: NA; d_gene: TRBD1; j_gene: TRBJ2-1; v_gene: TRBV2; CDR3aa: CASSRDRGDEQFF; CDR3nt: TGTGCCAGCAGCCGGGACAGGGGTGATGAGCAGTTCTTC
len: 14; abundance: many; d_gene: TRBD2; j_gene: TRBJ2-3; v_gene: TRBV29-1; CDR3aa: CSVVTGGNTDTQYF; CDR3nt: TGCAGCGTTGTGACCGGGGGGAACACAGATACGCAGTATTTT
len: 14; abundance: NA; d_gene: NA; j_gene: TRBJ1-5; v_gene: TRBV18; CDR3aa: CASSPGGGGQPQHF; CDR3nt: TGTGCCAGCTCACCGGGTGGGGGCGGGCAGCCCCAGCATTTT
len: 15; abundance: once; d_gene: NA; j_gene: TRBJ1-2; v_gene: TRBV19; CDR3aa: CASSILSRESSGYTF; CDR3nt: TGTGCCAGTAGTATTCTCTCCAGGGAGAGTTCGGGCTACACCTTC
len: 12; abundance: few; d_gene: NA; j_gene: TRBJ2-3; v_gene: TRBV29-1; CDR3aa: CSVGREADTQYF; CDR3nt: TGCAGCGTTGGCAGGGAGGCAGATACGCAGTATTTT
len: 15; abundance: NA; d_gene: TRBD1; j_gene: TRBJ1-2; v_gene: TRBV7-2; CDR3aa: CASSLRGDSNYGHTF; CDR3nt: TGTGCCAGCAGCTTACGGGGGGACAGTAACTATGGCCACACCTTC
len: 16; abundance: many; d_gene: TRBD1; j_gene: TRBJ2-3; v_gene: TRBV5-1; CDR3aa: CASSSYGRGLTDTQYF; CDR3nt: TGCGCCAGCAGTTCTTATGGCAGGGGGCTCACAGATACGCAGTATTTT
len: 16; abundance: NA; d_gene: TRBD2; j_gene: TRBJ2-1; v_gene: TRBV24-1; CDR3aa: CATSALGGGLSNEQFF; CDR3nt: TGTGCCACCAGTGCTCTTGGGGGGGGGTTGAGCAATGAGCAGTTCTTC
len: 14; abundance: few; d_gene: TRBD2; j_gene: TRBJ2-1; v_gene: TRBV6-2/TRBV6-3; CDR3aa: CASSGASGVSEQFF; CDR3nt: TGTGCCAGCAGTGGGGCTAGCGGGGTGTCTGAGCAGTTCTTC
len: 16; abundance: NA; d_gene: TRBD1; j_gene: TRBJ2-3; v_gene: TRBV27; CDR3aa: CASSGLGTGPTDTQYF; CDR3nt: TGTGCCAGCAGTGGATTGGGGACAGGGCCCACAGATACGCAGTATTTT
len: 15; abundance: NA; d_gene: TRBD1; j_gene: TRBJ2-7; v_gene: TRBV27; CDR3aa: CASSTWTGGTYEQYF; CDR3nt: TGTGCCAGCAGTACGTGGACAGGGGGAACCTACGAGCAGTACTTC
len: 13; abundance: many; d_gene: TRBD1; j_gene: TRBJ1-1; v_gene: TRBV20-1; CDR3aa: CSARTGLNTEAFF; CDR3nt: TGCAGTGCGAGGACAGGGCTAAACACTGAAGCTTTCTTT
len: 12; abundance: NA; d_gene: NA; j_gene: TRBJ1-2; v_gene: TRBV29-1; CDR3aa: CSAPQGSHGYTF; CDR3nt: TGCAGCGCCCCACAGGGCTCCCATGGCTACACCTTC
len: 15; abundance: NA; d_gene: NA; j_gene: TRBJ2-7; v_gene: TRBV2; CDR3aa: CASSEGGQLFYEQYF; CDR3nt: TGTGCCAGCAGTGAGGGGGGGCAATTATTCTACGAGCAGTACTTC
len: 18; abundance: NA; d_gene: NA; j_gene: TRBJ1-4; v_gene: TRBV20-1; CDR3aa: CSARDPGGEGPANEKLFF; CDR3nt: TGCAGTGCTAGAGATCCCGGGGGCGAAGGCCCCGCTAATGAAAAACTGTTTTTT
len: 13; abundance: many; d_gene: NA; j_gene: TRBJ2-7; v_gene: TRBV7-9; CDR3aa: CASSSRGFYEQYF; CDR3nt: TGTGCCAGCAGCTCCCGGGGTTTCTACGAGCAGTACTTC
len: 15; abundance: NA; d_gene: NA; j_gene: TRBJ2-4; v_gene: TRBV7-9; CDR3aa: CASSNRGRGRDIQYF; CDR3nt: TGTGCCAGCAGCAATAGAGGGCGGGGGCGAGACATTCAGTACTTC
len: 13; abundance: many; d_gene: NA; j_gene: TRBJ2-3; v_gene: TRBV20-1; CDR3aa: CSARVQHTDTQYF; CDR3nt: TGCAGTGCCCGAGTCCAACACACAGATACGCAGTATTTT
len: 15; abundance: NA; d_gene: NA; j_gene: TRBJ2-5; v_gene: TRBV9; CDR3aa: CASSVSLLGEETQYF; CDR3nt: TGTGCCAGCAGCGTAAGCCTACTAGGCGAAGAGACCCAGTACTTC